These 18 T cell receptor beta chains came from one sample sequenced in a study of sequential checkpoint blockade in melanoma. Treatment: randomized to nivolumab then ipilimumab (arm A) or the reverse (arm B). Generated by immunoSEQ multiplex PCR, the TCRdb table keeps only in-frame clones and is missing some. This table has approximately 12,000 clones, about 65% appearing once. The specimen was CD8+ T cells sorted from blood (inferred from file names), collected from a patient given nivolumab and ipilimumab in sequence. The receptor source for this set is a human donor with melanoma.

The rearrangement links TRBV28 to TRBJ2-7; TRBD1 aligns across 8 bases. CDR1 is MDHEN, CDR2 SYDVKM, per germline. Unmatched junction bases numbered 4, after V lost 6 bases and J lost 6 bases. The CDR3 contains 12 residues. CDR3 loop: CASSRTGGEQYF. Here the CDR3 DNA reads TGTGCCAGCAGCCGTACAGGGGGCGAGCAGTACTTC.

This clone has just a few counts. The chain links TRBV7-9 to TRBJ2-7, with 7 nucleotides matching TRBD2. This CDR3 contains 13 residues. With V trimmed by 9 bases and J by 3 bases, 8 bases remained unmatched. Germline V CDR1 and CDR2: SEHNR, FQNEAQ (reference sequence). This chain's CDR3 is CASAPGLNYEQYF. CDR3 nucleotide sequence: TGTGCCAGTGCCCCGGGACTAAACTACGAGCAGTACTTC. Full variable domain (missing parts from reference TRBV7-9 and TRBJ2-7): DTGVSQNPRHKITKRGQNVTFRCDPISEHNRLYWYRQTLGQGPEFLTYFQNEAQLEKSRLLSDRFSAERPKGSFSTLEIQRTEQGDSAMYLCASAPGLNYEQYFGPGTRLTVT.

The V and J genes are TRBV27 and TRBJ2-7, with D possibly being TRBD2 (5 bases). The CDR3 runs 14 residues. The ends were cut back, 2 bases at V and 0 bases at J, with 8 bases in the middle. Germline V gene sequence: CDR1 MNHEY, CDR2 SMNVEV (reference sequence). DNA for the CDR3: TGTGCCAGCAGTTTAACGGGGAGCTCCTACGAGCAGTACTTC. Protein sequence: CASSLTGSSYEQYF.

V gene TRBV5-1 combines with J gene TRBJ2-5; 7 positions agree with TRBD1. The closer fit of TRBJ2-7 to the DNA end suggests the J call may be wrong. The length of the CDR3 is 15 residues. Germline V CDR1 and CDR2: SGHRS, YFSETQ. The CDR3 nucleotides read TGCGCCAGCAGCTTATCCGGGACAGTCGCCTACGAGCAGTACTTC. It translates to CASSLSGTVAYEQYF.

As concerns this clone: Other DNA sequences within the sample encode an identical CDR3. This chain joins TRBV4-1 and TRBJ2-7; D gene unclear. Trimming stripped 3 bases from V and 2 bases from J, with 14 bases between. Germline CDR1 reads MGHRA; CDR2 reads YSYEKL. This CDR3 has 15 amino acids. CDR3 loop: CASSQAIGATYEQYF. The CDR3 bases are TGCGCCAGCAGCCAGGCTATCGGAGCCACCTACGAGCAGTACTTC.

The chain recombines TRBV7-8 with TRBJ2-1; 10 bases map to TRBD2. There are 15 residues in the CDR3. The V gene end was trimmed by 3 bases and the J gene end by 9 bases; junction bases not matched to a gene: 8. CDR1 and CDR2 (germline): SGHVS, FQNEAQ. CDR3 sequence: CASSLEREGLVEQFF. CDR3 DNA sequence: TGTGCCAGCAGCTTGGAGCGGGAGGGCCTCGTTGAGCAGTTCTTC.

The chain is built from TRBV6-1 and TRBJ2-5, with 13 nucleotides matching TRBD2. The V gene end was trimmed by 8 bases and the J gene end by 5 bases; junction bases not matched to a gene: 8. Germline lookup yields CDR1 MNHNS and CDR2 SASEGT. The CDR3 is made up of 15 amino acids. CDR3 in DNA: TGTGCCAGCGCTAGGACTAGCGGGAGTCTGGAGACCCAGTACTTC. It translates to CASARTSGSLETQYF.

The chain joins TRBV2 to TRBJ2-1, with 8 nucleotides matching TRBD2. This CDR3 region has 15 residues. V shed 1 base, J shed 9 bases, and the junction held 8 bases outside the gene matches. CDR1 and CDR2 from the germline V gene are SNHLY and FYNNEI. This CDR3 is CASSEGETSAGEQFF. The CDR3, as DNA: TGTGCCAGCAGTGAAGGGGAGACTAGCGCGGGTGAGCAGTTCTTC.

This chain links TRBV19 with TRBJ2-5, with unresolved D. V was pared by 0 bases and J by 0 bases, with 11 bases between. The CDR3 consists of 16 residues. From germline, CDR1 is LNHDA and CDR2 SQIVND (reference sequence). The CDR3 DNA is TGTGCCAGTAGTATAGATCCAGTACCGTACCAAGAGACCCAGTACTTC. Its protein product is CASSIDPVPYQETQYF. Supplemented by reference TRBV19 and TRBJ2-5, the full variable domain reads DGGITQSPKYLFRKEGQNVTLSCEQNLNHDAMYWYRQDPGQGLRLIYYSQIVNDFQKGDIAEGYSVSREKKESFPLTVTSAQKNPTAFYLCASSIDPVPYQETQYFGPGTRLLVL.

V is TRBV28 and J is TRBJ1-2, with D tentatively TRBD1 (5 bases). Germline assignment: CDR1 MDHEN and CDR2 SYDVKM. The CDR3 runs 15 residues. The ends were cut back, 3 bases at V and 5 bases at J, with 16 bases in the middle. The CDR3 spells CASSLYSGTEYGYTF. CDR3 nucleotide sequence: TGTGCCAGCAGTTTGTATTCCGGGACTGAGTATGGCTACACCTTC.

V and J are TRBV7-9 and TRBJ1-4; the match to TRBD1 covers 7 bases. V lost 8 bases, J lost 5 bases, and 8 bases stayed unmatched. This CDR3 comprises 14 residues. The germline CDR1 and CDR2 sequences are SEHNR and FQNEAQ (reference sequence). CDR3 sequence reads: CASGPGQTNEKLFF. The DNA for the CDR3 is TGTGCCAGCGGCCCGGGACAGACCAATGAAAAACTGTTTTTT.

The genes are TRBV29-1 and TRBJ1-1; 7 bases line up with TRBD1. This CDR3 is built from 13 residues. V was pared by 7 bases and J by 5 bases, with 10 bases of the junction left unmatched. Per the germline V gene, CDR1 is SQVTM and CDR2 is ANQGSEA. The CDR3 nucleotides are TGCAGCGCTACGGACAGGCTGGGGACTGAAGCTTTCTTT. Translating it yields CSATDRLGTEAFF.

The chain recombines TRBV16 with TRBJ1-5; 9 bases align to TRBD1. Germline trimming cut 4 bases from V and 2 bases from J; bases unmatched to any gene: 3. This CDR3 is 15 amino acids long. Germline lookup yields CDR1 KGHSY and CDR2 FQNENV. The CDR3 DNA sequence: TGTGCCAGCAGCCCCCGGGACAGGGGCAATCAGCCCCAGCATTTT. Its protein is CASSPRDRGNQPQHF.

The chain employs TRBV28 and TRBJ1-3; no firm D call. This CDR3 region has 14 residues. Trimming cost V 6 bases and J 0 bases, with 9 bases left between them. The germline V gene has CDR1 MDHEN and CDR2 SYDVKM. In nucleotides, the CDR3 is TGTGCCAGCAGCCTAGTACCCTCTGGAAACACCATATATTTT. This sequence encodes CASSLVPSGNTIYF. Based on the CDR3 plus reference TRBV28 and TRBJ1-3, the full variable domain is DVKVTQSSRYLVKRTGEKVFLECVQDMDHENMFWYRQDPGLGLRLIYFSYDVKMKEKGDIPEGYSVSREKKERFSLILESASTNQTSMYLCASSLVPSGNTIYFGEGSWLTVV.

The rearrangement links TRBV20-1 to TRBJ1-2; D unresolved. V lost 6 bases, J lost 4 bases, and 6 bases lay in between. The CDR3 covers 10 residues. CDR1 and CDR2 (germline): DFQATT, SNEGSKA (reference sequence). The DNA for the CDR3 is TGCAGTGCCCCACTCTATGGCTACACCTTC. Its translation: CSAPLYGYTF.

The chain combines TRBV5-1 with TRBJ2-7, with TRBD1 as a possible D gene (6 bases). Trimming took off 0 bases at V and 2 bases at J, with 9 bases between the two ends. The germline gives CDR1 SGHRS, CDR2 YFSETQ. CDR3 size: 14 residues. For the CDR3, the DNA is TGCGCCAGCAGCTTGGTTCCAGGGGCCTACGAGCAGTACTTC. Protein sequence: CASSLVPGAYEQYF.

The V gene is TRBV5-4, the J gene TRBJ1-4, with a tentative D call TRBD1 (6 bases). CDR3 length: 14 amino acids. The V gene lost 4 bases and the J gene lost 4 bases, with 11 bases spanning the gap. Germline CDR1 is SGHNT and CDR2 is YYREEE (reference sequence). The CDR3 protein is CASSHDRSNEKLFF. DNA of the CDR3: TGTGCCAGCAGCCACGACAGGAGTAATGAAAAACTGTTTTTT.

This clone was counted only a few times. The genes are TRBV5-4 and TRBJ2-1; TRBD1 is a possible D gene (5 bases). The CDR3 length is 13 residues. The V and J ends lost 0 bases and 5 bases respectively, with 6 bases between them. Looked up from germline, CDR1 is SGHNT and CDR2 is YYREEE (reference sequence). The CDR3 nucleotides are TGTGCCAGCAGCTTGGCAGGGCACAATGAGCAGTTCTTC. Translating gives CASSLAGHNEQFF. Looking up the rest from reference TRBV5-4 and TRBJ2-1 gives the full variable domain: ETGVTQSPTHLIKTRGQQVTLRCSSQSGHNTVSWYQQALGQGPQFIFQYYREEENGRGNFPPRFSGLQFPNYSSELNVNALELDDSALYLCASSLAGHNEQFFGPGTRLTVL.